Below are 28 T cell receptor beta chains sequenced from a single sample in a study of cytomegalovirus exposure and HLA in healthy donors. PCR was performed using 60 Vbeta and 13 Jbeta primers. Clones were sequenced by immunoSEQ multiplex PCR, and TCRdb holds only the in-frame ones, with some missing. The sample lists tens of thousands of clones, under 85% occurring once. Sequencing used PBMCs. The receptor set was obtained from a middle-aged man in good health and CMV-seronegative.

This chain's CDR3 is CASSMTGQQNEKLFF. Here the CDR3 DNA reads TGTGCCAGTAGTATGACGGGACAGCAAAATGAAAAACTGTTTTTT. The gene calls are TRBV19 and TRBJ1-4, with 7 positions matching TRBD1. Trimming cost V 3 bases and J 5 bases; bases outside gene matches: 6. Germline CDR1 LNHDA, CDR2 SQIVND (reference sequence). This CDR3 spans 15 amino acids.

The rearrangement links TRBV7-3 to TRBJ2-1, with TRBD2 matching over 12 bases. V dropped 4 bases and J dropped 9; count of bases not matched to a gene: 7. Germline V CDR1 and CDR2: SGHTA, FQGTGA. The CDR3 totals 15 residues. The DNA of the CDR3 is TGTGCCAGCAGCTCGACTAGCGGGGGACTAGTTGAGCAGTTCTTC. Its protein product is CASSSTSGGLVEQFF. Full variable domain (missing parts from reference TRBV7-3 and TRBJ2-1): GAGVSQTPSNKVTEKGKYVELRCDPISGHTALYWYRQSLGQGPEFLIYFQGTGAADDSGLPNDRFFAVRPEGSVSTLKIQRTERGDSAVYLCASSSTSGGLVEQFFGPGTRLTVL.

As regards this clone: An end of the junction differs from the germline gene, which may be a read error. This chain connects TRBV27 to TRBJ2-7; TRBD1 might be the D (8 bases). This CDR3 comprises 14 residues. CDR1 is MNHEY, CDR2 SMNVEV, per germline (reference sequence). CDR3 DNA sequence: TGTGTCAGCAGTTCGTTACAGGGGGGGTCCGAGCAGTACTTC. Its translation is CVSSSLQGGSEQYF.

The rearrangement joins TRBV5-1 to TRBJ2-7; TRBD2 is a possible D gene (6 bases). V was trimmed by 0 bases and J by 1 base, leaving 14 bases between them. Germline V gene lookup returns CDR1 SGHRS and CDR2 YFSETQ. This CDR3 spans 16 amino acids. CDR3 sequence reads: CASSLDSGVRSYEQYF. In nucleotides, the CDR3 is TGCGCCAGCAGCTTGGACTCGGGGGTCCGGTCCTACGAGCAGTACTTC.

The chain joins TRBV13 to TRBJ2-5, with 8 bases fitting TRBD1. The CDR3 contains 14 residues. Trimming cost V 5 bases and J 6 bases; bases outside gene matches: 8. Per the germline V gene, CDR1 is PRHDT and CDR2 is FYEKMQ (reference sequence). The CDR3 sequence is CASSAPGQAKTQYF. The CDR3 bases are TGTGCCAGCAGCGCCCCGGGACAGGCAAAGACCCAGTACTTC.

The chain carries TRBV6-5 and TRBJ2-2; tentative D call: TRBD2 (7 bases). CDR1 and CDR2 (germline): MNHEY, SVGAGI. The CDR3 sequence is 14 residues long. With 0 bases removed from V and 8 bases from J, the gap between germline ends came to 10 bases. Here the CDR3 DNA reads TGTGCCAGCAGTTACTCCGGGGGGCCTGGGGAGCTGTTTTTT. Translating gives CASSYSGGPGELFF.

This chain uses TRBV10-2 with TRBJ1-2; 7 bases match TRBD1. The germline V gene encodes CDR1 WSHSY and CDR2 SAAADI. The V gene end was trimmed by 6 bases and the J gene end by 2 bases; junction bases not matched to a gene: 12. This CDR3 is 16 amino acids long. The CDR3 DNA reads as TGCGCCAGCAGGCCCGGGACAGACCCCATGAACTATGGCTACACCTTC. Protein: CASRPGTDPMNYGYTF.

The chain uses TRBV28 and TRBJ2-5, with 8 bases that match TRBD1. After removal of 5 bases from V and 5 bases from J, the junction contained 7 bases not matched to a gene. The germline CDR1 and CDR2 sequences are MDHEN and SYDVKM. CDR3 length equals 14 residues. The CDR3 DNA is TGTGCCAGCAGTCCAGGGGGCGCTTCGGAGACCCAGTACTTC. Translating it yields CASSPGGASETQYF. Variable domain in full (rest from reference TRBV28 and TRBJ2-5): DVKVTQSSRYLVKRTGEKVFLECVQDMDHENMFWYRQDPGLGLRLIYFSYDVKMKEKGDIPEGYSVSREKKERFSLILESASTNQTSMYLCASSPGGASETQYFGPGTRLLVL.

This clone has just a few counts. V and J are TRBV6-6 and TRBJ1-1; D is unclear. Trimming took off 2 bases at V and 2 bases at J, with 12 bases between the two ends. Germline CDR1 and CDR2: MNHNY and SVGAGI (reference sequence). The CDR3 loop spans 15 amino acids. The CDR3 sequence: CASSYPGVGNTEAFF. The CDR3 nucleotides are TGTGCCAGCAGTTACCCCGGCGTGGGCAACACTGAAGCTTTCTTT.

The CDR3 is CASTGGLLDMNTEAFF. The CDR3 DNA is TGCGCCAGCACCGGGGGGTTACTTGACATGAACACTGAAGCTTTCTTT. This rearrangement joins TRBV5-1 to TRBJ1-1; the D gene is possibly TRBD1 (5 bases). V shed 6 bases and J shed 0 bases, with 18 bases lying between them. The CDR3 runs to 16 residues. Germline V CDR1 and CDR2: SGHRS, YFSETQ.

This chain links TRBV6-5 with TRBJ1-5, with a weak D call TRBD1 (5 bases). The CDR3 consists of 15 residues. V was clipped by 4 bases and J by 0 bases, with 10 bases between them. Germline V CDR1 and CDR2: MNHEY, SVGAGI. CDR3 region: CASSSTRVSNQPQHF. CDR3 DNA: TGTGCCAGCAGTTCCACCAGGGTTAGCAATCAGCCCCAGCATTTT.

The table lists this clone with a count of one. The chain couples TRBV7-2 to TRBJ2-7, with D tentatively TRBD2 (6 bases). Trimming took 1 base from V and 1 from J, leaving 17 bases between them. The CDR3 covers 17 residues. Germline V lookup: CDR1 SGHTA, CDR2 FQGNSA. The CDR3 spells CASSLDMTGVLSYEQYF. The DNA of the CDR3 is TGTGCCAGCAGCTTAGATATGACGGGGGTCCTGTCCTACGAGCAGTACTTC.

This chain joins TRBV19 and TRBJ1-2, with TRBD1 matching 7 bases. V dropped 7 bases and J dropped 3; count of bases not matched to a gene: 11. The length of the CDR3 is 15 residues. Germline CDR1 and CDR2: LNHDA and SQIVND (reference sequence). For the CDR3, the DNA is TGTGCCAGTACCGAGCTGTCGACAGGGCACTATGGCTACACCTTC. Amino acids: CASTELSTGHYGYTF.

This chain connects TRBV27 to TRBJ1-5; weak D call: TRBD1 (5 bases). The CDR3 runs to 12 residues. Looked up from germline, CDR1 is MNHEY and CDR2 is SMNVEV (reference sequence). Trimming removed 6 bases from V and 4 bases from J, with 7 bases in between. CDR3 amino acids: CASRTANQPQHF. The DNA for the CDR3 is TGTGCCAGCAGGACAGCTAATCAGCCCCAGCATTTT.

The V and J genes are TRBV11-2 and TRBJ2-5; maybe TRBD1 (5 bases). Looked up from germline, CDR1 is SGHAT and CDR2 is FQNNGV. The V end was cut by 1 base, the J end by 1 base, with 16 bases between. The CDR3 is made up of 17 amino acids. The CDR3 loop is CASSLADRAGLQETQYF. The CDR3 bases are TGTGCCAGCAGCTTAGCCGATCGGGCAGGGCTCCAAGAGACCCAGTACTTC.

The chain carries TRBV6-1 and TRBJ1-5, with 10 bases lining up with TRBD1. The CDR3 is 15 residues long. J lost 6 bases, V lost 6 bases, and 8 bases had no gene match. Germline CDR1 is MNHNS and CDR2 is SASEGT. CDR3 nucleotide sequence: TGTGCCAGCAGCCGTGGGACAGGGGTGGGTCAGCCCCAGCATTTT. Its translation: CASSRGTGVGQPQHF.

This chain links TRBV4-1 with TRBJ1-4; D might be TRBD1 (6 bases). Germline CDR1 reads MGHRA; CDR2 reads YSYEKL. Deletions cut 5 bases from V and 1 base from J, with 23 bases between. CDR3 size: 19 residues. The CDR3 loop reads CASSAPRQELARTNEKLFF. The CDR3 bases are TGCGCCAGCAGCGCTCCCCGACAGGAACTCGCACGAACTAATGAAAAACTGTTTTTT.

CDR3: CASRQGQGEDGYTF. The CDR3 nucleotides read TGTGCCAGCAGACAAGGACAGGGGGAGGATGGCTACACCTTC. This sequence joins TRBV6-5 and TRBJ1-2; TRBD1 matches at 10 bases. Germline assignment: CDR1 MNHEY and CDR2 SVGAGI. The length of the CDR3 is 14 residues. With 6 bases clipped from V and 6 bases from J, the junction kept 7 bases outside the gene matches.

V usage is TRBV30 and J usage is TRBJ2-7; tentatively, D is TRBD1 (5 bases). This CDR3 is 12 amino acids long. The V end lost 0 bases, the J end lost 4 bases, and 7 bases lay between the germline ends. The germline V gene encodes CDR1 GTSNPN and CDR2 SVGIG (reference sequence). The CDR3 DNA follows: TGTGCCTGGAGTGTAACAGGTTACGAGCAGTACTTC. This gives the protein CAWSVTGYEQYF.

This clone was counted a few times. The V and J genes are TRBV21-1 and TRBJ1-2; TRBD1 is taken as the D call from the table, unchecked against the DNA. TRBV21-1 is a known pseudogene. The CDR3 sequence is 15 residues long. CDR3 region: CASSFPYRGSYGYTF. The DNA for the CDR3 is TGTGCCAGCAGCTTTCCCTACAGGGGTTCTTATGGCTACACCTTC.

This clone was detected once. V gene TRBV7-6 combines with J gene TRBJ2-7, with TRBD2 matching 10 bases. Germline CDR1 is SGHVS and CDR2 is FNYEAQ. The ends lost 5 bases at V and 4 bases at J; junction bases unmatched: 8. The CDR3 is 15 residues long. The DNA for the CDR3 is TGTGCCAGCAGCCCCCAACTAGCGGGGTGGTACGAGCAGTACTTC. This encodes CASSPQLAGWYEQYF.

The chain has TRBV13 and TRBJ2-5; 7 positions match TRBD1. Germline V gene sequence: CDR1 PRHDT, CDR2 FYEKMQ (reference sequence). This CDR3 contains 15 residues. V lost 0 bases, J lost 1 base, and 2 bases stayed unmatched. The CDR3 sequence is CASSLGTGTQETQYF. The DNA of the CDR3 is TGTGCCAGCAGCTTAGGGACAGGGACCCAAGAGACCCAGTACTTC.

The rearrangement uses TRBV6-1 and TRBJ1-1; D remains ambiguous. Germline-derived CDR1 and CDR2 are MNHNS and SASEGT. Trimming removed 4 bases from V and 5 bases from J, with 14 bases in between. This CDR3 contains 14 residues. In nucleotides, the CDR3 is TGTGCCAGCAGTGGGATAGGGAGATTGACTGAAGCTTTCTTT. Encoded protein: CASSGIGRLTEAFF.

About this clone itself: The DNA is left out, because the CDR3 cannot be placed on it with certainty; the CDR3 is given as TCRdb lists it. The J gene is TRBJ2-7, the V gene TRBV27; the table's D gene call, TRBD2, was not cross checked with the DNA. Germline V gene data show CDR1 as MNHEY and CDR2 as SMNVEV (reference sequence). The CDR3 region is 14 residues in length, termini included. Here the CDR3 reads CASSSSTSLNEQYF.

Only a few counts were recorded for this clone. V gene TRBV10-3 combines with J gene TRBJ1-6; no clear D. Germline V gene sequence: CDR1 ENHRY, CDR2 SYGVKD. Trimming took off 3 bases at V and 1 base at J, with 7 bases between the two ends. There are 15 residues in the CDR3. This CDR3 reads CAISEEGSYNSPLHF. In DNA form, the CDR3 reads TGTGCCATCAGTGAAGAGGGATCCTATAATTCACCCCTCCACTTT.

V and J are TRBV11-2 and TRBJ2-2; 8 bases fit TRBD2. This CDR3 contains 15 residues. V was clipped by 5 bases and J by 6 bases; unmatched bases: 8. The germline V gene encodes CDR1 SGHAT and CDR2 FQNNGV. The CDR3 loop reads CASSPRGGLAGELFF. In DNA, the CDR3 is TGTGCCAGCAGCCCTCGGGGGGGTTTAGCCGGGGAGCTGTTTTTT.

This chain links TRBV27 with TRBJ2-3, with 11 bases that match TRBD2. Germline V gene sequence: CDR1 MNHEY, CDR2 SMNVEV (reference sequence). This CDR3 region has 15 residues. V dropped 6 bases and J dropped 2; count of bases not matched to a gene: 4. Here the CDR3 reads CASSLTSGNTDTQYF. DNA for the CDR3: TGTGCCAGCAGCCTGACTAGCGGGAACACAGATACGCAGTATTTT.

The rearrangement uses TRBV7-2 and TRBJ2-7; unclear D gene. The ends were cut back, 2 bases at V and 1 base at J, with 15 bases in the middle. The length of the CDR3 is 16 residues. CDR1 SGHTA and CDR2 FQGNSA come from the germline V gene. CDR3 protein: CASSLNTVRASYEQYF. The CDR3 nucleotides read TGTGCCAGCAGCTTAAACACGGTTAGAGCGTCCTACGAGCAGTACTTC.